This T cell receptor (beta chain) was found in a study of response to subunit inactivated influenza vaccine. This clonotype was seen a few times. Its antigen is currently unknown. MiXCR, run by TCRdb on the RT-PCR reads, gives a single entry per CDR3 protein. The sample has a few hundred thousand distinct CDR3 sequences; approximately 14% are singletons. The length of the CDR3 is 12 residues. Germline V gene sequence: CDR1 LNHNV, CDR2 YYDKDF (reference sequence). Unmatched junction bases numbered 9, after V lost 4 bases and J lost 16 bases. Study-wide findings and caveats: The study's authors posited that every seasonal influenza vaccination enlists few new T cells.

Sequenced here: PBMCs from blood, sampled 11 to 12 days after vaccination. This clonotype was obtained from a middle-aged man who received an inactivated influenza vaccine. This rearrangement joins TRBV15 to TRBJ2-4, with 8 bases matching TRBD1. CDR3 in amino acids: CATSNMQGAVYF. Here the CDR3 DNA reads TGTGCCACCAGCAACATGCAGGGGGCCGTATACTTC.